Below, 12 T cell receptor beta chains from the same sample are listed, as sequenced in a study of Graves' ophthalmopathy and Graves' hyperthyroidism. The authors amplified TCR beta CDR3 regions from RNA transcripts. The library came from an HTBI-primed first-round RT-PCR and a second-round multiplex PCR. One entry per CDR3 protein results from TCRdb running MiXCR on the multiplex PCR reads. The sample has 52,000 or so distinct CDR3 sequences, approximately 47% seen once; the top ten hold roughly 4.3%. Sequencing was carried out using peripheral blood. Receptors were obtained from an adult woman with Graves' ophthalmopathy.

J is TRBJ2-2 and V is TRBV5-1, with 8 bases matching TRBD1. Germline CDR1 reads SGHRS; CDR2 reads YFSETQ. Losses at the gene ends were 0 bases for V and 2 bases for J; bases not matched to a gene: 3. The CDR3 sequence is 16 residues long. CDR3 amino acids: CASSLAQGANTGELFF. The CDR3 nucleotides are TGCGCCAGCAGCTTGGCCCAGGGGGCCAACACCGGGGAGCTGTTTTTT.

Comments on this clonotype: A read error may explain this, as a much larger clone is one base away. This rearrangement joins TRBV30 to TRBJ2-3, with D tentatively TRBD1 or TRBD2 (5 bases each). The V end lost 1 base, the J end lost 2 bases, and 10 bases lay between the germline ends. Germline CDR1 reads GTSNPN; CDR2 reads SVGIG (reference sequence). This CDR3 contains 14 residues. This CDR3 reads CAWSAGADTDTQYF. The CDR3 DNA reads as TGTGCCTGGAGTGCCGGGGCCGACACAGATACGCAGTATTTT.

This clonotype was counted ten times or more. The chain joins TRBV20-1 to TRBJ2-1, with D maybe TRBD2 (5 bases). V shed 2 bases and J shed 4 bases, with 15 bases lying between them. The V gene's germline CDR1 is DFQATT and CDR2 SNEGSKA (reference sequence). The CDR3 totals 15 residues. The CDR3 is CSARKGVEQYNEQFF. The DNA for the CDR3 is TGCAGTGCTAGAAAGGGAGTGGAACAGTACAATGAGCAGTTCTTC.

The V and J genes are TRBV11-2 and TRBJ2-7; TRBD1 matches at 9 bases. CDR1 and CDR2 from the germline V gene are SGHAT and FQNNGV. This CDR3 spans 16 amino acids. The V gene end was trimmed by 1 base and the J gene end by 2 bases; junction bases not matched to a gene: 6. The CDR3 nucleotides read TGTGCCAGCAGCTTAGGACAGGGGGAAGGGACCTACGAGCAGTACTTC. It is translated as CASSLGQGEGTYEQYF.

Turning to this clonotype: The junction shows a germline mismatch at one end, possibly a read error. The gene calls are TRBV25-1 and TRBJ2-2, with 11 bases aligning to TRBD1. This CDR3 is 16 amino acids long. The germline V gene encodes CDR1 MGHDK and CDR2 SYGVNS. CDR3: CASSEGTGGNAGELFF. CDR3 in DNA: TGTGCCAGCAGTGAAGGGACAGGGGGGAACGCCGGGGAGCTGTTTTTT.

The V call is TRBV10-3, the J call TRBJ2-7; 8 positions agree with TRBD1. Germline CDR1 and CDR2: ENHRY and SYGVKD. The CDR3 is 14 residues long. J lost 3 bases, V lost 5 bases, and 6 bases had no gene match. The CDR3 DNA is TGTGCCATCAGTCTTGGGACAGGCAACTACGAGCAGTACTTC. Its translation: CAISLGTGNYEQYF.

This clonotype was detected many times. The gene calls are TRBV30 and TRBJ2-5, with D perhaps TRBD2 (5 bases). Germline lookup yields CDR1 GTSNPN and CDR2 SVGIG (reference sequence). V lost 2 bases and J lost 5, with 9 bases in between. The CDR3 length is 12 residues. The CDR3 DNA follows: TGTGCCTGGAGTACCACGGGGGAGACCCAGTACTTC. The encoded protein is CAWSTTGETQYF.

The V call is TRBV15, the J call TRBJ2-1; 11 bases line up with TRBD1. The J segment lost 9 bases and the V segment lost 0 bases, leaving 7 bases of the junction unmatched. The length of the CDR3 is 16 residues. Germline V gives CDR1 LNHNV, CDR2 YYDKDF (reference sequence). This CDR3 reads CATSREDRGRGSEQFF. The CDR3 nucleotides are TGTGCCACCAGCAGAGAGGACAGGGGGCGCGGGAGTGAGCAGTTCTTC.

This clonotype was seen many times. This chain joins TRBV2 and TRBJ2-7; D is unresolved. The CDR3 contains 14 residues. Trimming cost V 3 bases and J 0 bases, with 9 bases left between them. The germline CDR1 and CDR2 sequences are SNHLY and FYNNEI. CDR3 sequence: CASSDPKSSYEQYF. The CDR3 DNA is TGTGCCAGCAGTGACCCCAAGAGCTCCTACGAGCAGTACTTC.

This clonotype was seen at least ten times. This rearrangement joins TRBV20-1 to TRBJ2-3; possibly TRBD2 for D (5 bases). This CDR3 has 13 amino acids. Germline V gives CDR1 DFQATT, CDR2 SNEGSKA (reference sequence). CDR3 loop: CSGSGSSTDTQYF. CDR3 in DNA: TGCAGCGGAAGCGGCTCCAGCACAGATACGCAGTATTTT.

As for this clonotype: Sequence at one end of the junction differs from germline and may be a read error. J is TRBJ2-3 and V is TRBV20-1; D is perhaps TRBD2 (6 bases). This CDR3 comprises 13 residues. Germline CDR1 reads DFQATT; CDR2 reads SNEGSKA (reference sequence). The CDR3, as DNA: TGTAGTGCAGGAGGGCCCGGCACAGATACGCAGTATTTT. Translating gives CSAGGPGTDTQYF.

The CDR3 sequence is CASSAGTGEEETQYF. The CDR3 coding sequence is TGTGCCAGCAGTGCCGGGACAGGGGAGGAAGAGACCCAGTACTTC. The gene calls are TRBV25-1 and TRBJ2-5; 10 nucleotides align to TRBD1. Germline CDR1 MGHDK, CDR2 SYGVNS. The CDR3 loop spans 15 amino acids. V shed 4 bases and J 3 bases; nucleotides not matched to a gene: 5. The whole variable domain, filled in from reference TRBV25-1 and TRBJ2-5, reads EADIYQTPRYLVIGTGKKITLECSQTMGHDKMYWYQQDPGMELHLIHYSYGVNSTEKGDLSSESTVSRIRTEHFPLTLESARPSHTSQYLCASSAGTGEEETQYFGPGTRLLVL.